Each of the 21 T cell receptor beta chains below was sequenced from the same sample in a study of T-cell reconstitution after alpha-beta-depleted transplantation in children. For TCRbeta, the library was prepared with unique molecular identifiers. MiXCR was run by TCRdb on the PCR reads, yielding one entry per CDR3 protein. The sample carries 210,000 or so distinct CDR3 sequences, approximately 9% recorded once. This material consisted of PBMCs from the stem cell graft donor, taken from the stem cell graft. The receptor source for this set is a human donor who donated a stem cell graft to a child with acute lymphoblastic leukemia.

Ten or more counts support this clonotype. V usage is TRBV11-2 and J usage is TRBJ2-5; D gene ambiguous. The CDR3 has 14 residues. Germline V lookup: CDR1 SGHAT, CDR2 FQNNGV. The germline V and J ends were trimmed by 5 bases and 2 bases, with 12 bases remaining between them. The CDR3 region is CASSNQWRQETQYF. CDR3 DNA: TGTGCCAGCAGCAATCAGTGGAGACAAGAGACCCAGTACTTC.

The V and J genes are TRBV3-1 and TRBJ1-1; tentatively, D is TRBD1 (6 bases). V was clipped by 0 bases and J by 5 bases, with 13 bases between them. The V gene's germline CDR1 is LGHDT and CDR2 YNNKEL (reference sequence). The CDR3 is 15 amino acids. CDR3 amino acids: CASSQEGGGSTEAFF. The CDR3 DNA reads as TGTGCCAGCAGCCAAGAGGGGGGCGGGTCGACTGAAGCTTTCTTT.

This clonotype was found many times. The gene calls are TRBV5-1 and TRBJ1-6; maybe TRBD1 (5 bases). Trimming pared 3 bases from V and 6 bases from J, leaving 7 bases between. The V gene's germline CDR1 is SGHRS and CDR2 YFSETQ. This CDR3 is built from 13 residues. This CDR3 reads CASSSQVNSPLHF. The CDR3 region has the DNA TGCGCCAGCAGCTCACAGGTTAATTCACCCCTCCACTTT.

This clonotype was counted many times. The CDR3 here is CASSQEPSVSTDTQYF. CDR3 sequence (DNA): TGTGCCAGCAGCCAAGAGCCGTCAGTCAGCACAGATACGCAGTATTTT. The rearrangement links TRBV4-2 to TRBJ2-3; D gene ambiguous. This CDR3 is 16 amino acids long. V was clipped by 0 bases and J by 0 bases, with 10 bases between them. Germline lookup yields CDR1 LGHNA and CDR2 YNFKEQ.

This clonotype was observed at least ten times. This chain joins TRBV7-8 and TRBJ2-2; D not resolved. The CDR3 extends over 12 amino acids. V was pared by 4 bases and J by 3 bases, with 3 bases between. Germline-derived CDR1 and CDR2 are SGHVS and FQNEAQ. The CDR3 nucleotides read TGTGCCAGCAGCTCTTACACCGGGGAGCTGTTTTTT. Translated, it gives CASSSYTGELFF. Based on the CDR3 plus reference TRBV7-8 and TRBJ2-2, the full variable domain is GAGVSQSPRYKVAKRGQDVALRCDPISGHVSLFWYQQALGQGPEFLTYFQNEAQLDKSGLPSDRFFAERPEGSVSTLKIQRTQQEDSAVYLCASSSYTGELFFGEGSRLTVL.

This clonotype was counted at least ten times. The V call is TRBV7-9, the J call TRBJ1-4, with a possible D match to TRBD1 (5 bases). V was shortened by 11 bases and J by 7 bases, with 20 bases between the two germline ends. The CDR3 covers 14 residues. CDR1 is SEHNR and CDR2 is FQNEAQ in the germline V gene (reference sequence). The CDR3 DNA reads TGTGCCGGGGGTTCGGGGACTGACGTTGAAAAACTGTTTTTT. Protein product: CAGGSGTDVEKLFF.

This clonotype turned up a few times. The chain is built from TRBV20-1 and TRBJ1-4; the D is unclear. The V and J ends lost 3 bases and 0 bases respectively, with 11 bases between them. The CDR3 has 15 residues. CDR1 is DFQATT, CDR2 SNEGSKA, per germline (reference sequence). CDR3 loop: CSASSEVATNEKLFF. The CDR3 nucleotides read TGCAGTGCTAGTTCCGAGGTTGCAACTAATGAAAAACTGTTTTTT.

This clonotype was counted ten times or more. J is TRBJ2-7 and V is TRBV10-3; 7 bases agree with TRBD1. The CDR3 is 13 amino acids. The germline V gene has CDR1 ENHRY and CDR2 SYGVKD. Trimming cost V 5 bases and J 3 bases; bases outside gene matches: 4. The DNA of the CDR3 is TGTGCCATCAGTAGACAGGGTGGCTACGAGCAGTACTTC. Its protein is CAISRQGGYEQYF.

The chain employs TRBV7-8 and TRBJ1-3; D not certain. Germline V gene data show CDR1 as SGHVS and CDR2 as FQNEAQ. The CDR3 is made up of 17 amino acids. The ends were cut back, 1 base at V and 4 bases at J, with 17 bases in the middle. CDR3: CASSLEVGRTGGNTIYF. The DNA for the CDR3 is TGTGCCAGCAGCTTAGAGGTGGGAAGGACGGGCGGAAACACCATATATTTT.

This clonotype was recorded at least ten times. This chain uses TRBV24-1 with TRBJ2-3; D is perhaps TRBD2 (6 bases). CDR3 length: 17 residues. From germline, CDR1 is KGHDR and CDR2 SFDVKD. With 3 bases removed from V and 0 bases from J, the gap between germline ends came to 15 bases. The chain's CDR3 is CATSDPSPGTSTDTQYF. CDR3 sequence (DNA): TGTGCCACCAGTGATCCCTCTCCCGGGACTAGCACAGATACGCAGTATTTT.

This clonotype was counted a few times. The CDR3 nucleotides read TGTGCCAGCAGGGAACCGGGACAGGGATCCCACGAGCAGTACTTC. Translation gives CASREPGQGSHEQYF. The V and J genes are TRBV7-2 and TRBJ2-7; 9 nucleotides match TRBD1. CDR3 length: 15 amino acids. Germline V lookup: CDR1 SGHTA, CDR2 FQGNSA. V was pared by 6 bases and J by 5 bases, with 11 bases of the junction left unmatched.

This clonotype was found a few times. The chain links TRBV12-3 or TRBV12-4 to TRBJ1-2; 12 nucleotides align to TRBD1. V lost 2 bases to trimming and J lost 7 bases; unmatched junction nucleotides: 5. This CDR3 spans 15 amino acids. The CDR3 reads CASSLQGQGASGYTF. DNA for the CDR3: TGTGCCAGCAGTTTACAGGGACAGGGGGCCAGTGGCTACACCTTC.

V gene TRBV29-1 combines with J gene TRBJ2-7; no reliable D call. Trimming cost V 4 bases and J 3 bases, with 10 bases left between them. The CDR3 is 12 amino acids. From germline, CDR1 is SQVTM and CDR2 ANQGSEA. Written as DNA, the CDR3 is TGCAGCGTTGCCGCCACAGACTACGAGCAGTACTTC. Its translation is CSVAATDYEQYF.

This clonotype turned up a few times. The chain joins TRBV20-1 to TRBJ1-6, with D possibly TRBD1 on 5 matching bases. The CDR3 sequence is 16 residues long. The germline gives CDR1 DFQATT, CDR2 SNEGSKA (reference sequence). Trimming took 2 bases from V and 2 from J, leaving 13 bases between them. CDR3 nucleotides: TGCAGTGCTAGAAAGGTGGGGGAGACCTATAATTCACCCCTCCACTTT. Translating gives CSARKVGETYNSPLHF.

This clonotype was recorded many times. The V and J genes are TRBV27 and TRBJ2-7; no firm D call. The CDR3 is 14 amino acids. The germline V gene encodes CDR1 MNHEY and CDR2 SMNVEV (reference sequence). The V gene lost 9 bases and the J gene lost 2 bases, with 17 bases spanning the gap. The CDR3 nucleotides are TGTGCCAGTAGTCAAACTCCTTCCGCCTACGAGCAGTACTTC. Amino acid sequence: CASSQTPSAYEQYF.

The CDR3 region is CASSLVSSKTQYF. CDR3 nucleotides: TGTGCCAGCAGCTTAGTATCGTCGAAGACCCAGTACTTC. The rearrangement uses TRBV7-9 and TRBJ2-5, with unresolved D. The germline V gene has CDR1 SEHNR and CDR2 FQNEAQ (reference sequence). V lost 1 base, J lost 6 bases, and 9 bases lay in between. This CDR3 has 13 amino acids.

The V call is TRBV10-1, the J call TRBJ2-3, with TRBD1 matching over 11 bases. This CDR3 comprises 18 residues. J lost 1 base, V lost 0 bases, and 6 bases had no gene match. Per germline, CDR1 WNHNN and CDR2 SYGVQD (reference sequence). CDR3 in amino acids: CASSESVGQGAGTDTQYF. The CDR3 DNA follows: TGCGCCAGCAGTGAGTCGGTAGGACAGGGGGCCGGCACAGATACGCAGTATTTT.

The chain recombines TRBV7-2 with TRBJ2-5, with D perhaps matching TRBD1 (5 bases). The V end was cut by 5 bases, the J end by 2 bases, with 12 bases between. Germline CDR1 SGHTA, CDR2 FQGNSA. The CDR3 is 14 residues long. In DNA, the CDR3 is TGTGCCAGCAGCCGCCCAAGGGGACAAGAGACCCAGTACTTC. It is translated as CASSRPRGQETQYF.

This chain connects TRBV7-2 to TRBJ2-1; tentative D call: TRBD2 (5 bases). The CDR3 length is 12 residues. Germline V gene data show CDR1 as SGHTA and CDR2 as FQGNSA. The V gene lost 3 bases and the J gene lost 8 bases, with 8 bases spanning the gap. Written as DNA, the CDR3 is TGTGCCAGCAGCTTCTTCGGGGATGAGCAGTTCTTC. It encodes CASSFFGDEQFF.

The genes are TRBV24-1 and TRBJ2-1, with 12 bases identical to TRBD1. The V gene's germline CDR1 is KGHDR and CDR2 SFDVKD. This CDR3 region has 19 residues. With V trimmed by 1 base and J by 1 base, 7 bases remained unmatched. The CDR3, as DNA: TGTGCCACCAGTGATTTAGGGGACAGGGGGCATCAATCCTACAATGAGCAGTTCTTC. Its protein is CATSDLGDRGHQSYNEQFF.

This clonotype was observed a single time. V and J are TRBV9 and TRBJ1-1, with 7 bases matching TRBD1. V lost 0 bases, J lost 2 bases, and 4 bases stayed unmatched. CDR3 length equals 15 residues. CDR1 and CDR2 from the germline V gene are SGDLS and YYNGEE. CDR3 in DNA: TGTGCCAGCAGCGTAGGTGGAGGGGGCAACACTGAAGCTTTCTTT. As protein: CASSVGGGGNTEAFF.